This TCR beta chain was recorded in a study of T cell changes during pregnancy in multiple sclerosis. Here immunoSEQ multiplex PCR was the method, and the copy in TCRdb shows in-frame clones only, minus some. Here the sample spans tens of thousands of clones, around 92% being singletons. Trimming removed 1 base at V and 6 bases at J, with 7 bases between. Germline V CDR1 and CDR2: KGHSH, LQKENI. The length of the CDR3 is 14 residues. The sample here was peripheral blood, taken in the third trimester of pregnancy. This TCR was recovered from a female donor in good health, enrolled as a control in a pregnancy study. The chain couples TRBV18 to TRBJ1-6; D gene ambiguous. The CDR3 loop is CASSPLSGNSPLHF. CDR3 DNA: TGTGCCAGCTCACCACTCTCGGGTAATTCACCCCTCCACTTT.